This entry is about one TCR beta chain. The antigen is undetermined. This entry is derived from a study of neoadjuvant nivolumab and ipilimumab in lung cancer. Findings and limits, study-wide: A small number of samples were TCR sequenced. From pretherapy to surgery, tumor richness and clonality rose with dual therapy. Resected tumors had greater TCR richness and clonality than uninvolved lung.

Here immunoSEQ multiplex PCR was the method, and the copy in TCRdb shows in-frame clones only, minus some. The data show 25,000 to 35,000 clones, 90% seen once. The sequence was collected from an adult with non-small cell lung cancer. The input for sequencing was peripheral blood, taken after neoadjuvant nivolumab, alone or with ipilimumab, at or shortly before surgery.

The CDR3 DNA reads TGTGCCAGCTCACCCTCCGGCTCCTATGGCTACACCTTC. Protein: CASSPSGSYGYTF. The genes are TRBV18 and TRBJ1-2, with D uncertain. Trimming cost V 3 bases and J 4 bases, with 9 bases left between them. Germline lookup yields CDR1 KGHSH and CDR2 LQKENI. The CDR3 length is 13 residues.